This is a list of T cell receptor beta chains from one sample in a study of T cells in Graves' hyperthyroidism and ophthalmopathy. One entry per CDR3 protein, called by TCRdb with MiXCR from the multiplex PCR reads. The sample holds a few hundred thousand distinct CDR3 sequences, under 25% seen once. The sequenced sample was blood. The receptors come from a woman between 45 and 60 years old with Graves' hyperthyroidism. Both conserved end residues are part of each CDR3. D genes are given only for firm matches. Where a row states a size, it is once, few, many or the class of an expanded clone; other rows omit it.

abundance	d_gene	j_gene	v_gene	CDR3aa	CDR3nt
NA	NA	TRBJ1-3	TRBV30	CAWRITASGNTIYF	TGTGCCTGGAGGATCACAGCCTCTGGAAACACCATATATTTT
NA	TRBD2	TRBJ2-3	TRBV29-1	CSVARGLAGPDTQYF	TGCAGCGTTGCAAGGGGACTAGCGGGACCAGATACGCAGTATTTT
NA	TRBD1	TRBJ2-2	TRBV20-1	CSAPRDRGMNGELFF	TGCAGTGCTCCCCGGGACAGGGGAATGAACGGGGAGCTGTTTTTT
many	NA	TRBJ1-5	TRBV12-3/TRBV12-4	CASSWQGTYQPQHF	TGTGCCAGCAGTTGGCAGGGGACCTACCAGCCCCAGCATTTT
few	NA	TRBJ1-6	TRBV4-1	CASSQGGGAYSPLHF	TGCGCCAGCAGCCAAGGTGGAGGGGCATATTCACCCCTCCACTTT
few	TRBD2	TRBJ2-5	TRBV6-2/TRBV6-3	CASRLTSGGFQETQYF	TGTGCCAGCAGGCTAACTAGCGGGGGGTTCCAAGAGACCCAGTACTTC
many	TRBD1	TRBJ1-2	TRBV28	CASRRQGGYGYTF	TGTGCCAGCAGACGACAGGGTGGCTATGGCTACACCTTC
few	NA	TRBJ1-2	TRBV6-1	CASTNPGEGRVGYTF	TGTGCCAGCACCAACCCCGGGGAGGGGCGTGTTGGCTACACCTTC
many	NA	TRBJ2-7	TRBV7-8	CASSLGGDSAYEQYF	TGTGCCAGCAGCTTAGGGGGGGACAGTGCCTACGAGCAGTACTTC
NA	NA	TRBJ2-5	TRBV6-5	CASSYRGPQEAQYF	TGTGCCAGCAGTTACAGGGGCCCCCAAGAGGCCCAGTACTTC
few	NA	TRBJ2-4	TRBV7-9	CASSLGATAKNIQYF	TGTGCCAGCAGCTTAGGGGCAACAGCCAAAAACATTCAGTACTTC
many	NA	TRBJ2-7	TRBV3-1	CASSQRVGYYEQYF	TGTGCCAGCAGCCAAAGAGTTGGGTACTACGAGCAGTACTTC
many	NA	TRBJ2-5	TRBV7-2	CASSLARQETRYF	TGTGCCAGCAGCTTAGCGCGGCAGGAGACCCGGTACTTC
few	NA	TRBJ2-1	TRBV18	CASSPLTYNEQFF	TGTGCCAGCTCACCACTAACTTACAATGAGCAGTTCTTC
few	NA	TRBJ2-5	TRBV9	CASSRREAEETQYF	TGTGCCAGCAGCCGCAGGGAAGCTGAGGAGACCCAGTACTTC
many	TRBD1	TRBJ1-1	TRBV13	CASSPPTGMNLEAFF	TGTGCCAGCAGCCCCCCGACAGGGATGAATCTTGAAGCTTTCTTT
NA	NA	TRBJ2-3	TRBV6-1	CASSDLGDWSPDTQYF	TGTGCCAGCAGTGATTTGGGGGACTGGTCCCCAGATACGCAGTATTTT
many	TRBD1	TRBJ1-2	TRBV28	CASRVQGYGYTF	TGTGCCAGCAGGGTACAGGGGTATGGCTACACCTTC
NA	NA	TRBJ1-5	TRBV5-8	CASSSGFPNQPQHF	TGTGCCAGCAGCTCGGGGTTCCCAAATCAGCCCCAGCATTTT
few	TRBD2	TRBJ2-1	TRBV13	CASSPPGGWEQFF	TGTGCCAGCAGCCCTCCGGGGGGGTGGGAGCAGTTCTTC
NA	TRBD1	TRBJ2-2	TRBV6-6	CASSYFPTGVITGELFF	TGTGCCAGCAGTTACTTCCCGACAGGGGTTATCACCGGGGAGCTGTTTTTT